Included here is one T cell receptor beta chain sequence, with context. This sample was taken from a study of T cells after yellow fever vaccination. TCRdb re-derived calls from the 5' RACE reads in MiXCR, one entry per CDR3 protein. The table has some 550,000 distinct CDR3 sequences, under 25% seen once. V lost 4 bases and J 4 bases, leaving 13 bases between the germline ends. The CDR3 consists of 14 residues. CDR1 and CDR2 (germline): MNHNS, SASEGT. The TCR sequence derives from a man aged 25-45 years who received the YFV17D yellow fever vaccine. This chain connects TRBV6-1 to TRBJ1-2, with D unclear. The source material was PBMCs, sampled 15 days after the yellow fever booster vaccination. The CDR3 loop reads CASSGSIDFYGYTF. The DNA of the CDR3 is TGTGCCAGCAGTGGTTCGATCGATTTCTATGGCTACACCTTC.